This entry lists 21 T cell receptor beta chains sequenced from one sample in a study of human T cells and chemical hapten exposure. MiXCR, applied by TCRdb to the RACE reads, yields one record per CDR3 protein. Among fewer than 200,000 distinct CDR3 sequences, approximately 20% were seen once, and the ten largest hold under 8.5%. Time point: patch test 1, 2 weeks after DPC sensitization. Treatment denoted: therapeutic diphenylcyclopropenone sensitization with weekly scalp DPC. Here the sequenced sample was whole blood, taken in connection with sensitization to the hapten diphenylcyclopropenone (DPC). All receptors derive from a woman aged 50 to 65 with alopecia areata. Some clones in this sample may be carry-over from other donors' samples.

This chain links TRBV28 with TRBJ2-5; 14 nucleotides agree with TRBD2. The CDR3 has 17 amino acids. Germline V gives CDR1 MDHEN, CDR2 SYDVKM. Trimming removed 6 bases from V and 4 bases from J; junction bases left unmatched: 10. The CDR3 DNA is TGTGCCAGCAGCCCGGGACTAGCGGGAGTCATTGCAGAGACCCAGTACTTC. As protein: CASSPGLAGVIAETQYF. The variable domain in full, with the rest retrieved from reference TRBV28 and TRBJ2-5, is DVKVTQSSRYLVKRTGEKVFLECVQDMDHENMFWYRQDPGLGLRLIYFSYDVKMKEKGDIPEGYSVSREKKERFSLILESASTNQTSMYLCASSPGLAGVIAETQYFGPGTRLLVL.

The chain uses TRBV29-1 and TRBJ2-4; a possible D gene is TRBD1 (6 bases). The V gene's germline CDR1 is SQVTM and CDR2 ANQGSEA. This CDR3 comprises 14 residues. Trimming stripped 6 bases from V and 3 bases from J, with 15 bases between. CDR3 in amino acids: CSVFYRDNKNIQYF. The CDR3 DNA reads TGCAGCGTCTTCTACCGGGACAACAAAAACATTCAGTACTTC.

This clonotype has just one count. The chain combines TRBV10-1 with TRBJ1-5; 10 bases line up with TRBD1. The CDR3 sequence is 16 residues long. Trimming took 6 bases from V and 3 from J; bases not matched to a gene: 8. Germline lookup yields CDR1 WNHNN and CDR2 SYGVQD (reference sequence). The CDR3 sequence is CASRRDRGGLNQPQHF. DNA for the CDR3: TGCGCCAGCAGGAGGGACAGGGGCGGCCTCAATCAGCCCCAGCATTTT.

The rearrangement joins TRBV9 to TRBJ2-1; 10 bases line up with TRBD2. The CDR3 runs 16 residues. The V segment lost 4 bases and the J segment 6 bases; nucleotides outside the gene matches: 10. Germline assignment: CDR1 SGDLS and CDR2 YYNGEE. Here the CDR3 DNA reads TGTGCCAGCAGCATTTCCGGGACTAGCGCCCGCAATGAGCAGTTCTTC. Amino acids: CASSISGTSARNEQFF.

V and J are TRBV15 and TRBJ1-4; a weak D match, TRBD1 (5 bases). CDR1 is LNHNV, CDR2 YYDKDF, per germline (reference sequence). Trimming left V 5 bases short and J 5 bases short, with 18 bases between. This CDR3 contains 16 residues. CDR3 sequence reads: CATSSERPRANEKLFF. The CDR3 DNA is TGTGCCACCAGCTCCGAAAGGCCCAGGGCCAATGAAAAACTGTTTTTT.

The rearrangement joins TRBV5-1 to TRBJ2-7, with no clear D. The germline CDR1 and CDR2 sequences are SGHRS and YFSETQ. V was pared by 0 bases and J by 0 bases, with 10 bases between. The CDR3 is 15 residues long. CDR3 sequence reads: CASSLAGGVSYEQYF. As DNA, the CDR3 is TGCGCCAGCAGCTTGGCTGGTGGGGTCTCCTACGAGCAGTACTTC. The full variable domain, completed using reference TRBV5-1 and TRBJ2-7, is KAGVTQTPRYLIKTRGQQVTLSCSPISGHRSVSWYQQTPGQGLQFLFEYFSETQRNKGNFPGRFSGRQFSNSRSEMNVSTLELGDSALYLCASSLAGGVSYEQYFGPGTRLTVT.

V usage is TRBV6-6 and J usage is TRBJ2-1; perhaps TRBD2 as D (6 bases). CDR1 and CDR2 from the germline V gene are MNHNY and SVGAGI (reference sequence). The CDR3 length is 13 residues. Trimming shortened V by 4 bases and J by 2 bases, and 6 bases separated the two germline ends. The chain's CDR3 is CASSSSAYNEQFF. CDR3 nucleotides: TGTGCCAGCAGTTCTAGCGCCTACAATGAGCAGTTCTTC.

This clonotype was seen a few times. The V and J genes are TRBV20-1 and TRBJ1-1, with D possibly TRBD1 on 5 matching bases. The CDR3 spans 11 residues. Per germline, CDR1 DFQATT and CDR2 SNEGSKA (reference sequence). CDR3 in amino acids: CRVQEDTEAFF. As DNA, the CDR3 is TGCAGAGTACAGGAAGACACTGAAGCTTTCTTT.

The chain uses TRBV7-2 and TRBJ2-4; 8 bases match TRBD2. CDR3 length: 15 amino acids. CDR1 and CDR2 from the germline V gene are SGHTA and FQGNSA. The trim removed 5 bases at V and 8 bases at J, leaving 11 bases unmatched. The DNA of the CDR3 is TGTGCCAGCAGCCCCCGACTAAGCGGGAGTCACATTCAGTACTTC. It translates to CASSPRLSGSHIQYF.

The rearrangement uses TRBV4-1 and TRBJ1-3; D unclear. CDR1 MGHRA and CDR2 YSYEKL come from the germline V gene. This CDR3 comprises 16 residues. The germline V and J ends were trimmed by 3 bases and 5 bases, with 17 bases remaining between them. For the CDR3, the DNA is TGCGCCAGCAGCCATGAAGCAGCCGGTACCAGAAACACCATATATTTT. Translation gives CASSHEAAGTRNTIYF.

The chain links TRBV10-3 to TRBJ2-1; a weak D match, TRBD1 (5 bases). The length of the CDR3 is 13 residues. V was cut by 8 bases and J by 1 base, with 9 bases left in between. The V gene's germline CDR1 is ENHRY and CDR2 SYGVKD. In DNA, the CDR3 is TGTGCCATCCAGGGTATATCCTACAATGAGCAGTTCTTC. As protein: CAIQGISYNEQFF.

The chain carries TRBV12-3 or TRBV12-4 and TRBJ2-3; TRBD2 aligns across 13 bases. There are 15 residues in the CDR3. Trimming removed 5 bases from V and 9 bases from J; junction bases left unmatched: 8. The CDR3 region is CASSSTSGRAGTQYF. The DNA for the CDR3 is TGTGCCAGCAGTAGCACTAGCGGGAGGGCTGGCACGCAGTATTTT.

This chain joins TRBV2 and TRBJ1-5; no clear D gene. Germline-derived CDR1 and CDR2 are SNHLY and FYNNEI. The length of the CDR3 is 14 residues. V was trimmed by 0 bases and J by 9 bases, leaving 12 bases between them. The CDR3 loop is CASSEAWASAPQHF. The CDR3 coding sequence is TGTGCCAGCAGTGAAGCTTGGGCGTCTGCGCCCCAGCATTTT.

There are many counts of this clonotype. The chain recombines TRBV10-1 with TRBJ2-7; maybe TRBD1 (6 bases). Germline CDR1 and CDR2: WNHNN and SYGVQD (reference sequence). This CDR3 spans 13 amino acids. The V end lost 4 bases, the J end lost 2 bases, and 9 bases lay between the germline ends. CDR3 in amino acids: CASSVGQTYEQYF. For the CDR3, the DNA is TGCGCCAGCAGTGTTGGACAGACCTACGAGCAGTACTTC.

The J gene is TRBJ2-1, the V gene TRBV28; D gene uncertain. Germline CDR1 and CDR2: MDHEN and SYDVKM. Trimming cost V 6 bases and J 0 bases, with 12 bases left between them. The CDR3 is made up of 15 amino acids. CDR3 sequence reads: CASSPPLSSYNEQFF. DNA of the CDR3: TGTGCCAGCAGCCCCCCTCTGAGCTCCTACAATGAGCAGTTCTTC.

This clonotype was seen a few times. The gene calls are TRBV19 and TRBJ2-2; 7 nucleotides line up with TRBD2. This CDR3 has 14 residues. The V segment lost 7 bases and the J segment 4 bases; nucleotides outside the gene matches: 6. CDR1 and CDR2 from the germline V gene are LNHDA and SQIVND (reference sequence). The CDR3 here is CASTGLAATGELFF. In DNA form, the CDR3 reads TGTGCCAGTACAGGGCTAGCGGCCACCGGGGAGCTGTTTTTT.

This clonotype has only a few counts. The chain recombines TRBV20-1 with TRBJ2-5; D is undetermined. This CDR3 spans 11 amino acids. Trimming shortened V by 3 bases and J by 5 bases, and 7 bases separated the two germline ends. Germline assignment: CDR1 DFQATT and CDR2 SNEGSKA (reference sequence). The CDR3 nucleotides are TGCAGTGCTAGGAAACAGGAGACCCAGTACTTC. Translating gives CSARKQETQYF.

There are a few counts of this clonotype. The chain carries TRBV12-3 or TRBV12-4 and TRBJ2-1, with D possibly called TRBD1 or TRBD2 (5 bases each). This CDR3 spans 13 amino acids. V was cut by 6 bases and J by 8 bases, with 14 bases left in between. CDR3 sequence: CASRLTRGHEQFF. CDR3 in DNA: TGTGCCAGCAGGCTTACCCGGGGACATGAGCAGTTCTTC.

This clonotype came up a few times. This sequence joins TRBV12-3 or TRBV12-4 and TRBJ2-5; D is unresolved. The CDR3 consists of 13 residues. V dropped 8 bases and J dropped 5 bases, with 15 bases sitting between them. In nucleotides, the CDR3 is TGTGCCAGCCGACAACCCCCGCCGGAGACCCAGTACTTC. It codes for CASRQPPPETQYF.

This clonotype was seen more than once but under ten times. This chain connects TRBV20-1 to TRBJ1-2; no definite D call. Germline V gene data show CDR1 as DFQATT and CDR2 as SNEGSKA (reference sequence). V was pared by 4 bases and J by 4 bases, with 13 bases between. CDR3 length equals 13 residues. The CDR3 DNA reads TGCAGTGCTAATGGGAACGACGCCTATGGCTACACCTTC. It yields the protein CSANGNDAYGYTF.

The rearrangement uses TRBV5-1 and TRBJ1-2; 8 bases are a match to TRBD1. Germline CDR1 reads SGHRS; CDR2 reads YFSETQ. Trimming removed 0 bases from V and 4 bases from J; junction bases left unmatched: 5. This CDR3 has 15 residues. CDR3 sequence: CASSLAGQGSYGYTF. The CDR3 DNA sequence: TGCGCCAGCAGCTTGGCAGGACAGGGCTCCTATGGCTACACCTTC. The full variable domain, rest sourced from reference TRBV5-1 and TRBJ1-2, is KAGVTQTPRYLIKTRGQQVTLSCSPISGHRSVSWYQQTPGQGLQFLFEYFSETQRNKGNFPGRFSGRQFSNSRSEMNVSTLELGDSALYLCASSLAGQGSYGYTFGSGTRLTVV.